This T cell receptor beta chain was observed in a study of CD8 T cells in Susac syndrome. Reverse transcription of about 0.5 to 1 ug RNA was performed with random hexamers. Via MiXCR, TCRdb re-called the immunoSEQ multiplex PCR reads, giving one row per CDR3 protein. The sample carries fewer than 200,000 distinct CDR3 sequences, about 94% recorded once. The sequence derives from a human donor in good health. Sample: CD4+ T cells from PBMCs.

The CDR3 region is CASSQPAGTPDTQYF. CDR3 nucleotide sequence: TGTGCCAGCAGCCAACCTGCCGGGACCCCAGATACGCAGTATTTT. The chain is built from TRBV3-1 and TRBJ2-3; D may correspond to TRBD1 or TRBD2 (5 bases each). The CDR3 totals 15 residues. Germline V lookup: CDR1 LGHDT, CDR2 YNNKEL (reference sequence). Between the trimmed V and J ends, which lost 2 bases and 4 bases, there was a span of 13 bases.